A selection of T cell receptor beta chains follows, all from one sample in a study of patients and donors after allogeneic stem cell transplantation. MiXCR was run by TCRdb on the RT-PCR reads, yielding one entry per CDR3 protein. This table holds about 160,000 distinct CDR3 sequences, roughly 24% found once. Sequencing used blood, either unsorted or a sorted T cell fraction (not recorded which). The receptor set was obtained from a human donor who was either an allogeneic HSCT recipient or a stem cell or donor lymphocyte infusion donor (not recorded which). It is not recorded whose cells these are; they may come from a transplant donor. Both conserved end residues are part of each CDR3. A D gene is named only where the DNA matches it firmly. A clone size is listed for some rows: how often the clone was seen (once, few, many), or a class if it is expanded.

D gene	V gene	clone size	J gene	CDR3 length	CDR3 DNA	CDR3 protein
TRBD1	TRBV12-3/TRBV12-4	.	TRBJ1-2	15	TGTGCCAGCAGCATAGGGGGCGCGGGTAACTATGGCTACACCTTC	CASSIGGAGNYGYTF
.	TRBV4-3	.	TRBJ2-1	16	TGCGCCAGCAGCCAAGATTCGCGCGGGCCCTACAATGAGCAGTTCTTC	CASSQDSRGPYNEQFF
.	TRBV29-1	many	TRBJ1-1	13	TGCAGCGTTGGCGGATTGATGAACACTGAAGCTTTCTTT	CSVGGLMNTEAFF
.	TRBV29-1	many	TRBJ1-1	12	TGCAGCGTTCAGGGAGATTACACTGAAGCTTTCTTT	CSVQGDYTEAFF
.	TRBV29-1	.	TRBJ1-5	13	TGCAGCGTTGAGGCAGGGTACAATCAGCCCCAGCATTTT	CSVEAGYNQPQHF
TRBD1	TRBV6-5	few	TRBJ2-7	14	TGTGCCAGCAGTTATTCGGGACAGGGCTACGAGCAGTACTTC	CASSYSGQGYEQYF
.	TRBV20-1	many	TRBJ1-1	13	TGCAGTGCTAGAGATACAGAGAACACTGAAGCTTTCTTT	CSARDTENTEAFF
.	TRBV7-9	.	TRBJ2-2	12	TGTGCCAGCAGCCGCCTGTCCGGGGAGCTGTTTTTT	CASSRLSGELFF
.	TRBV6-6	.	TRBJ2-2	13	TGTGCCACGGAAGCAGGGGTTACCGGGGAGCTGTTTTTT	CATEAGVTGELFF
.	TRBV18	few	TRBJ1-2	16	TGTGCCAGCTCACCAGCATCTGTAGCCCAGGCCTATGGCTACACCTTC	CASSPASVAQAYGYTF
TRBD2	TRBV29-1	.	TRBJ2-5	14	TGCAGCGTTTTCGAACCACGGGGGGGCGAGACCCAGTACTTC	CSVFEPRGGETQYF
.	TRBV24-1	once	TRBJ2-1	14	TGTGCCACCAGTGTGGCCAGCTCCTACAATGAGCAGTTCTTC	CATSVASSYNEQFF
TRBD2	TRBV5-1	.	TRBJ2-1	16	TGCGCCAGCAGCTTGGGACTAGCGGGATACTACAATGAGCAGTTCTTC	CASSLGLAGYYNEQFF
.	TRBV5-1	.	TRBJ2-2	16	TGCGCCAGCAGCTTGTGGAGTAGCGCCAACACCGGGGAGCTGTTTTTT	CASSLWSSANTGELFF
TRBD2	TRBV20-1	few	TRBJ2-1	14	TGCAGTGCTAGCTGGCGGGAGGACTACAATGAGCAGTTCTTC	CSASWREDYNEQFF
TRBD2	TRBV12-3/TRBV12-4	once	TRBJ2-1	14	TGTGCCACCAATAGACTAGCGGTAGACAATGAGCAGTTCTTC	CATNRLAVDNEQFF
.	TRBV7-8	.	TRBJ2-2	12	TGTGCCAGCGGTTCCCACCCCGGGGAGCTGTTTTTT	CASGSHPGELFF
.	TRBV4-3	.	TRBJ1-6	17	TGCGCCAGCAGCCAAGACACTGCGAGCTCCTATAATTCACCCCTCCACTTT	CASSQDTASSYNSPLHF
.	TRBV25-1	.	TRBJ2-7	15	TGTGCCAGTAGTGATCGACATCCTCCAGAATACGAGCAGTACTTC	CASSDRHPPEYEQYF
TRBD2	TRBV20-1	.	TRBJ2-7	15	TGCAGTGCGGGGGGTGGGACTAGCGGGTCCTACGAGCAGTACTTC	CSAGGGTSGSYEQYF
.	TRBV6-2/TRBV6-3	.	TRBJ2-7	15	TGTGCCAGCAGTTACGGTGACCCGTACTCCTACGAGCAGTACTTC	CASSYGDPYSYEQYF
.	TRBV29-1	few	TRBJ2-7	13	TGCAGCGTTGTTACCTACGGCTCCTACGAGCAGTACTTC	CSVVTYGSYEQYF
.	TRBV20-1	few	TRBJ1-1	14	TGCAGTGCTAGCGGACCCCAGGGCAACACTGAAGCTTTCTTT	CSASGPQGNTEAFF
TRBD2	TRBV12-3/TRBV12-4	.	TRBJ2-1	12	TGTGCCAGCAGTGACCGGGAGGGTGAGCAGTTCTTC	CASSDREGEQFF
.	TRBV4-1	.	TRBJ2-1	15	TGCGCCAGCAGCCAAGAATCCCCCTATGGCAATGAGCAGTTCTTC	CASSQESPYGNEQFF
TRBD1	TRBV7-8	few	TRBJ2-3	14	TGTGCCAGCAGCTTAGAGACAGGGCCAGATACGCAGTATTTT	CASSLETGPDTQYF
.	TRBV12-3/TRBV12-4	few	TRBJ2-7	13	TGTGCCAGCAGTTTCCGAGAGAGATACGAGCAGTACTTC	CASSFRERYEQYF
.	TRBV7-8	.	TRBJ1-6	15	TGTGCCAGCAGCTTAGCAAGGACAGTCGAACCACCCCTCCACTTT	CASSLARTVEPPLHF
.	TRBV27	few	TRBJ1-6	17	TGTGCCAGCAGTTTAACTGCTAACGTGGGAAATAATTCACCCCTCCACTTT	CASSLTANVGNNSPLHF
.	TRBV5-4	.	TRBJ2-7	15	TGTGCCAGCAGGGGGCGGACAGTTAAATACTACGAGCAGTACTTC	CASRGRTVKYYEQYF
.	TRBV29-1	.	TRBJ2-7	10	TGCAGCGTTGTAGCGTACGAGCAGTACTTC	CSVVAYEQYF
.	TRBV6-5	.	TRBJ1-5	14	TGTGCCAGCAGTTACTCGGGCGCTAATCAGCCCCAGCATTTT	CASSYSGANQPQHF
.	TRBV6-5	many	TRBJ1-1	14	TGTGCCAGCAGTTACGATCGTCTGAACACTGAAGCTTTCTTT	CASSYDRLNTEAFF
TRBD2	TRBV19	.	TRBJ2-1	17	TGTGCCAGTAAGGAGACTAGCGGGAGTACGAGGTACAATGAGCAGTTCTTC	CASKETSGSTRYNEQFF
.	TRBV6-1	.	TRBJ2-7	14	TGTGCCAGCACGTTTGGCCAGTTAAGCTACGAGCAGTACTTC	CASTFGQLSYEQYF
.	TRBV5-1	many	TRBJ1-1	14	TGCGCCAGCATCCTAGGGACAACGAACACTGAAGCTTTCTTT	CASILGTTNTEAFF
TRBD2	TRBV12-3/TRBV12-4	.	TRBJ2-1	17	TGTGCCAGCAGTTTCCCGCTAGCGGGAGGGTTCTACAATGAGCAGTTCTTC	CASSFPLAGGFYNEQFF
TRBD1	TRBV24-1	few	TRBJ2-1	16	TGTGCCACCAGTGAATCCGGACAGGGCCAGTACAATGAGCAGTTCTTC	CATSESGQGQYNEQFF
.	TRBV20-1	.	TRBJ2-1	11	TGCAGTGCTAAAGGGGTCGATGAGCAGTTCTTC	CSAKGVDEQFF
.	TRBV5-1	.	TRBJ1-1	12	TGCGCCAGCAGTCTCGGGGAATTTGAAGCTTTCTTT	CASSLGEFEAFF
.	TRBV5-8	.	TRBJ2-5	16	TGTGCCAGCAGCTCACGGGGGTGGACAGTTCAAGAGACCCAGTACTTC	CASSSRGWTVQETQYF
TRBD2	TRBV9	few	TRBJ2-1	15	TGTGCCAGCAGCAAAGGGGTAGCGGGGAACTTTGAGCAGTTCTTC	CASSKGVAGNFEQFF
TRBD1	TRBV7-3	once	TRBJ1-1	17	TGTGCCAGCAGCAGCCGGGACAGAAATACATTGAACACTGAAGCTTTCTTT	CASSSRDRNTLNTEAFF
.	TRBV5-5	.	TRBJ1-4	15	TGTGCCAGCAGCTTGGACGCAGCAACTAATGAAAAACTGTTTTTT	CASSLDAATNEKLFF
.	TRBV6-5	few	TRBJ2-6	15	TGTGCCAGCACCCCCCAGGTGTTTGGGGCCAACGTCCTGACTTTC	CASTPQVFGANVLTF